The clone carrying this TCR beta chain was counted only a few times. As it was prepared, the TCRbeta library received unique molecular identifiers. TCRdb re-called the PCR reads through MiXCR, storing one row per CDR3 protein. The table lists about 340,000 distinct CDR3 sequences, 9% to 12% of them singletons. This sample is part of a study of T-cell reconstitution after alpha-beta-depleted transplantation in children. Germline CDR1 and CDR2: SQVTM and ANQGSEA. The CDR3 has 14 amino acids. Losses at the gene ends were 6 bases for V and 4 bases for J; bases not matched to a gene: 7. This receptor was obtained from a human donor who donated a stem cell graft to a child with acute lymphoblastic leukemia. The specimen comprised PBMCs from the stem cell graft donor, sampled from the stem cell graft. The gene calls are TRBV29-1 and TRBJ2-2; 8 bases fit TRBD1. The CDR3 is CSVAGQGFTGELFF. The CDR3 DNA sequence: TGCAGCGTGGCAGGACAGGGCTTCACCGGGGAGCTGTTTTTT.